These 19 T cell receptor beta chains were sequenced from one sample in a study of blood T cell repertoires in COVID-19. Profiled with immunoSEQ multiplex PCR; TCRdb holds only in-frame clones, not every one. The sample records 250,000 or so clones, about 90% being singletons. Input material: PBMCs or T cells enriched from blood (not recorded which). These receptors came from a woman aged 40-49 years who had been exposed to COVID-19.

This clone was counted once. V is TRBV4-2 and J is TRBJ1-1, with 9 bases identical to TRBD1. Trimming at V came to 5 bases and at J to 8 bases, leaving 15 bases not matched to a gene. Per the germline V gene, CDR1 is LGHNA and CDR2 is YNFKEQ. The length of the CDR3 is 16 residues. CDR3 loop: CASSYLSGQGRPEAFF. The DNA of the CDR3 is TGTGCCAGCAGCTATCTTTCCGGACAGGGGAGGCCAGAAGCTTTCTTT.

This chain joins TRBV10-3 and TRBJ2-3; tentatively, D is TRBD2 (6 bases). Trimming shortened V by 3 bases and J by 2 bases, and 9 bases separated the two germline ends. Germline V lookup: CDR1 ENHRY, CDR2 SYGVKD. CDR3 length equals 14 residues. CDR3 amino acids: CAISDREDTDTQYF. The CDR3 DNA sequence: TGTGCCATCAGTGACAGGGAGGACACAGATACGCAGTATTTT.

The J gene is TRBJ1-4, the V gene TRBV4-2, with D unclear. Germline-derived CDR1 and CDR2 are LGHNA and YNFKEQ. V shed 0 bases and J shed 0 bases, with 8 bases lying between them. CDR3 length: 16 residues. The chain's CDR3 is CASSQEFLTTNEKLFF. The CDR3 DNA is TGTGCCAGCAGCCAAGAGTTTCTTACAACTAATGAAAAACTGTTTTTT.

This rearrangement joins TRBV29-1 to TRBJ1-2; 8 positions agree with TRBD1. Germline trimming cut 2 bases from V and 7 bases from J; bases unmatched to any gene: 9. The V gene's germline CDR1 is SQVTM and CDR2 ANQGSEA. This CDR3 contains 14 residues. The CDR3, as DNA: TGCAGCGTTGAACATCCACAGGGGGGAGGTGGCTACACCTTC. Its protein is CSVEHPQGGGGYTF.

CDR3 amino acids: CASRSQGTILNYGYTF. The CDR3 DNA follows: TGTGCCAGCAGGTCGCAGGGGACGATCCTTAACTATGGCTACACCTTC. This chain links TRBV28 with TRBJ1-2; a weak D match, TRBD1 (6 bases). Trimming cost V 6 bases and J 1 base, with 18 bases left between them. The length of the CDR3 is 16 residues. Germline lookup yields CDR1 MDHEN and CDR2 SYDVKM.

The chain carries TRBV11-1 and TRBJ1-2, with D perhaps matching TRBD1 (5 bases). The CDR3 is made up of 14 amino acids. Germline CDR1 and CDR2: SGHAT and FQDESV (reference sequence). V gave up 5 bases and J gave up 5 bases, with 15 bases separating them. The CDR3 region is CASSPWGGRYGYTF. CDR3 in DNA: TGTGCCAGCAGCCCGTGGGGCGGGAGATATGGCTACACCTTC.

The gene calls are TRBV12-3 or TRBV12-4 and TRBJ1-3; D is undetermined. This CDR3 has 13 residues. Trimming pared 2 bases from V and 4 bases from J, leaving 6 bases between. CDR3 DNA: TGTGCCAGCAGTTTAAGGAGAGGAAACACCATATATTTT. It codes for CASSLRRGNTIYF.

V usage is TRBV18 and J usage is TRBJ1-4, with TRBD1 identical over 8 bases. This CDR3 spans 16 amino acids. Germline V gene lookup returns CDR1 KGHSH and CDR2 LQKENI. Losses at the gene ends were 1 base for V and 6 bases for J; bases not matched to a gene: 7. This CDR3 reads CASSPHIRGLYEKLFF. As DNA, the CDR3 is TGTGCCAGCTCACCACATATCAGGGGGCTTTATGAAAAACTGTTTTTT.

J is TRBJ2-1 and V is TRBV3-1 (or the pseudogene TRBV3-2), with a possible D match to TRBD1 (5 bases). CDR1 and CDR2 from the germline V gene are LGHDT and YNNKEL (reference sequence). The V and J ends lost 1 base and 6 bases respectively, with 13 bases between them. This CDR3 is 15 amino acids long. The CDR3 bases are TGTGCCAGCAGCCAAGGGGGCCTAATCCCCAATGAGCAGTTCTTC. This translates into CASSQGGLIPNEQFF.

J is TRBJ2-5 and V is TRBV28; tentatively, D is TRBD2 (6 bases). Per germline, CDR1 MDHEN and CDR2 SYDVKM. This CDR3 region has 12 residues. Trimming took off 5 bases at V and 13 bases at J, with 17 bases between the two ends. As DNA, the CDR3 is TGTGCCAGCAGTACCCGGGAGAGGGCGGGGTACTTC. This codes for CASSTRERAGYF.

This chain joins TRBV27 and TRBJ1-6; tentative D call: TRBD1 (5 bases). V gave up 6 bases and J gave up 8 bases, with 14 bases separating them. CDR1 is MNHEY and CDR2 is SMNVEV in the germline V gene (reference sequence). The CDR3 runs to 14 residues. CDR3 nucleotides: TGTGCCAGCAGCTCCCCGGGGGAATATTCACCCCTCCACTTT. As protein: CASSSPGEYSPLHF.

The J gene is TRBJ2-1, the V gene TRBV7-2; tentative D call: TRBD2 (6 bases). CDR3 length: 16 residues. Looked up from germline, CDR1 is SGHTA and CDR2 is FQGNSA. Deletions cut 4 bases from V and 5 bases from J, with 18 bases between. The CDR3 sequence is CASSSGAGAKHNEQFF. The CDR3 coding sequence is TGTGCCAGCAGCTCGGGAGCGGGTGCTAAGCACAATGAGCAGTTCTTC.

The genes are TRBV3-1 (or the pseudogene TRBV3-2) and TRBJ2-1; a weak D match, TRBD2 (5 bases). CDR1 and CDR2 (germline): LGHDT, YNNKEL (reference sequence). This CDR3 has 14 residues. Deletions cut 7 bases from V and 1 base from J, with 11 bases between. CDR3 amino acids: CASKGRESYNEQFF. For the CDR3, the DNA is TGTGCCAGCAAAGGACGGGAATCCTACAATGAGCAGTTCTTC.

CDR3 region: CASSRSSGGAGEKLFF. The CDR3 DNA follows: TGTGCCAGCTCACGTTCGTCAGGGGGCGCAGGTGAAAAACTGTTTTTT. The chain joins TRBV18 to TRBJ1-4; TRBD1 aligns across 8 bases. From germline, CDR1 is KGHSH and CDR2 LQKENI. Trimming cost V 4 bases and J 7 bases; bases outside gene matches: 11. CDR3 length: 16 amino acids.

The chain is built from TRBV11-2 and TRBJ1-3, with 8 bases that match TRBD1. The germline CDR1 and CDR2 sequences are SGHAT and FQNNGV. CDR3 length equals 16 residues. Trimming cost V 4 bases and J 0 bases; bases outside gene matches: 5. In DNA form, the CDR3 reads TGTGCCAGCAGCTCGGGACAGGCGTCCTCTGGAAACACCATATATTTT. The encoded protein is CASSSGQASSGNTIYF.

The chain recombines TRBV5-8 with TRBJ2-3; TRBD2 might be the D (5 bases). The CDR3 is 15 amino acids. Germline values: CDR1 SGHTS, CDR2 YDEGEE. V was clipped by 0 bases and J by 2 bases, with 10 bases between them. The CDR3 DNA follows: TGTGCCAGCAGCTTGGATGACGGGAACACAGATACGCAGTATTTT. As protein: CASSLDDGNTDTQYF.

V is TRBV18 and J is TRBJ1-4, with D perhaps matching TRBD1 (5 bases). Per the germline V gene, CDR1 is KGHSH and CDR2 is LQKENI. CDR3 length: 15 residues. Between the trimmed V and J ends, which lost 3 bases and 7 bases, there was a span of 15 bases. The DNA for the CDR3 is TGTGCCAGCTCACCCCCAGCAGGGCAAGCTGAAAAACTGTTTTTT. The encoded protein is CASSPPAGQAEKLFF.

V and J are TRBV11-3 and TRBJ2-7, with D perhaps matching TRBD1 (6 bases). The CDR3 runs 13 residues. V dropped 3 bases and J dropped 4 bases, with 10 bases sitting between them. CDR1 is SGHNT, CDR2 YENEEA, per germline. DNA for the CDR3: TGTGCCAGCAGCTTTGGGGGCGGGTACGAGCAGTACTTC. This encodes CASSFGGGYEQYF.

V gene TRBV12-3 or TRBV12-4 combines with J gene TRBJ1-1; D possibly corresponds to TRBD1 (6 bases). Trimming pared 5 bases from V and 11 bases from J, leaving 15 bases between. The CDR3 has 12 amino acids. The CDR3 here is CASSLNRVGAFF. The CDR3 DNA is TGTGCCAGCAGTCTTAACAGGGTAGGTGCTTTCTTT.